One T cell receptor (beta chain) is described in this entry. No antigen is known for it. V dropped 1 base and J dropped 3 bases, with 10 bases sitting between them. The CDR3 contains 14 residues. Per the germline V gene, CDR1 is SGHTA and CDR2 is FQGNSA. Only in-frame clones appear in the TCRdb table, and some are missing; sequencing was by immunoSEQ multiplex PCR. Of roughly 1,100,000 clones detected, around 76% appear once; the ten largest clones hold approximately 1.5%. This sample is part of a study of shared clonotypes between healthy human individuals. Study summary: Sampling drew on donors who were a couple of women and a few men aged 18 to 49. The study, taken as a whole, reports: Naive CD4 clonotypes were shared across several donors at approximately 5.3%. Clonotypes not shared had lower generation probabilities than those common to all four donors.

The sample was memory CD4+ T cells sorted from blood. Subset: CD45RA-negative fraction. V usage is TRBV7-2 and J usage is TRBJ2-7, with a weak D call TRBD1 (5 bases). The sequence derives from a young man in good health. Here the CDR3 reads CASSLGQLLYEQYF. The CDR3 DNA follows: TGTGCCAGCAGCTTAGGACAGCTACTCTACGAGCAGTACTTC.